These 26 T cell receptor beta chains came from one sample sequenced in a study of blood T cell repertoires in COVID-19. Generated by immunoSEQ multiplex PCR, the TCRdb table keeps only in-frame clones and is missing some. There are about 64,000 clones in the sample; 88% occur only once, and around 10% lies in the top ten. The sequencing sample was made of PBMCs or T cells enriched from blood (not recorded which). These receptor sequences come from a middle-aged woman who had recovered from COVID-19.

The V call is TRBV5-1, the J call TRBJ1-1, with a possible D match to TRBD1 (5 bases). This CDR3 has 14 residues. With 0 bases removed from V and 1 base from J, the gap between germline ends came to 7 bases. Germline V gene data show CDR1 as SGHRS and CDR2 as YFSETQ. CDR3: CASSLGTRNTEAFF. The CDR3 region has the DNA TGCGCCAGCAGCTTGGGGACAAGGAACACTGAAGCTTTCTTT.

CDR3 DNA: TGTGCCAGCAGCCAAGTTAGTGGGGCCCAGTACTTC. This codes for CASSQVSGAQYF. The chain carries TRBV3-1 (or the pseudogene TRBV3-2) and TRBJ2-7; possible D gene TRBD1, 5 bases. V lost 1 base, J lost 10 bases, and 11 bases lay in between. Germline-derived CDR1 and CDR2 are LGHDT and YNNKEL (reference sequence). The CDR3 extends over 12 amino acids.

The chain joins TRBV19 to TRBJ2-2; D perhaps matches TRBD2 (6 bases). Per germline, CDR1 LNHDA and CDR2 SQIVND (reference sequence). The CDR3 extends over 16 amino acids. V was cut by 5 bases and J by 1 base, with 14 bases left in between. CDR3 loop: CASSPILARNTGELFF. CDR3 bases: TGTGCCAGTAGTCCCATACTAGCCCGGAACACCGGGGAGCTGTTTTTT. Full variable domain (missing parts from reference TRBV19 and TRBJ2-2): DGGITQSPKYLFRKEGQNVTLSCEQNLNHDAMYWYRQDPGQGLRLIYYSQIVNDFQKGDIAEGYSVSREKKESFPLTVTSAQKNPTAFYLCASSPILARNTGELFFGEGSRLTVL.

This chain connects TRBV5-4 to TRBJ2-3; TRBD2 matches at 8 bases. Trimming cost V 7 bases and J 4 bases; bases outside gene matches: 11. This CDR3 contains 15 residues. Germline CDR1 is SGHNT and CDR2 is YYREEE (reference sequence). DNA for the CDR3: TGTGCCAGCTCCAGCGGGGGTTTGGGGGCAGATACGCAGTATTTT. Translated, it gives CASSSGGLGADTQYF.

The chain couples TRBV6-5 to TRBJ1-5, with 9 bases lining up with TRBD1. With 9 bases clipped from V and 3 bases from J, the junction kept 6 bases outside the gene matches. The germline V gene has CDR1 MNHEY and CDR2 SVGAGI. The CDR3 loop spans 14 amino acids. CDR3 sequence (DNA): TGTGCCAGTCAAACAGGGGGCATCAATCAGCCCCAGCATTTT. Amino acids: CASQTGGINQPQHF.

The chain employs TRBV6-2 or TRBV6-3 and TRBJ1-6; D may be TRBD1 (5 bases). In germline, CDR1 is MNHEY, CDR2 SVGEGT. V lost 2 bases, J lost 10 bases, and 12 bases lay in between. The CDR3 covers 14 residues. Here the CDR3 reads CASSYTGGRSPLHF. The CDR3 DNA reads TGTGCCAGCAGTTACACGGGGGGGAGGTCACCCCTCCACTTT.

This chain links TRBV2 with TRBJ1-2; the D is unclear. The V and J ends lost 7 bases and 4 bases respectively, with 10 bases between them. This CDR3 is 12 amino acids long. The germline CDR1 and CDR2 sequences are SNHLY and FYNNEI. CDR3 sequence: CASKAGTYGYTF. CDR3 coding DNA: TGTGCCAGCAAGGCAGGAACCTATGGCTACACCTTC.

The rearrangement uses TRBV29-1 and TRBJ1-2; weak D call: TRBD1 (5 bases). Trimming shortened V by 1 base and J by 3 bases, and 12 bases separated the two germline ends. Germline CDR1 reads SQVTM; CDR2 reads ANQGSEA. This CDR3 region has 14 residues. Here the CDR3 reads CSVEVSQGYYGYTF. The DNA of the CDR3 is TGCAGCGTTGAAGTTAGCCAGGGATACTATGGCTACACCTTC. Combining the CDR3 with reference TRBV29-1 and TRBJ1-2 gives the whole variable domain SAVISQKPSRDICQRGTSLTIQCQVDSQVTMMFWYRQQPGQSLTLIATANQGSEATYESGFVIDKFPISRPNLTFSTLTVSNMSPEDSSIYLCSVEVSQGYYGYTFGSGTRLTVV.

V is TRBV12-5 and J is TRBJ2-3; 7 nucleotides line up with TRBD2. The V gene's germline CDR1 is LGHNT and CDR2 FRNRAP. J lost 6 bases, V lost 8 bases, and 8 bases had no gene match. The CDR3 covers 13 residues. Here the CDR3 reads CASLSSGVDTQYF. CDR3 sequence (DNA): TGTGCTAGTTTATCCAGCGGGGTTGATACGCAGTATTTT.

V and J are TRBV4-1 and TRBJ1-2; possible D gene TRBD1, 6 bases. This CDR3 comprises 14 residues. V lost 5 bases, J lost 3 bases, and 13 bases lay in between. Germline loops: CDR1 MGHRA, CDR2 YSYEKL. The CDR3 sequence is CASSSTGMDYGYTF. CDR3 nucleotides: TGCGCCAGCAGCTCAACAGGGATGGACTATGGCTACACCTTC.

As regards this clone: Within the sample, other DNA sequences also encode this same CDR3. The chain couples TRBV24-1 to TRBJ2-3; tentatively, D is TRBD2 (6 bases). CDR1 and CDR2 from the germline V gene are KGHDR and SFDVKD. The CDR3 sequence is 13 residues long. V was clipped by 3 bases and J by 5 bases, with 8 bases between them. This chain's CDR3 is CATSDGGVDTQYF. CDR3 sequence (DNA): TGTGCCACCAGTGATGGCGGGGTAGATACGCAGTATTTT.

Here the CDR3 reads CAISGGEVQFF. The CDR3 DNA follows: TGTGCCATCAGTGGTGGGGAGGTGCAGTTCTTC. The chain recombines TRBV10-3 with TRBJ2-1; D possibly corresponds to TRBD2 (6 bases). V was pared by 4 bases and J by 12 bases, with 10 bases between. In germline, CDR1 is ENHRY, CDR2 SYGVKD. The CDR3 is 11 amino acids.

The chain carries TRBV15 and TRBJ2-1; tentatively, D is TRBD2 (6 bases). The CDR3 is 14 residues long. The germline gives CDR1 LNHNV, CDR2 YYDKDF (reference sequence). With 1 base removed from V and 6 bases from J, the gap between germline ends came to 10 bases. This chain's CDR3 is CATSRGYSGNEQFF. DNA of the CDR3: TGTGCCACCAGCAGAGGGTATAGCGGCAATGAGCAGTTCTTC.

The V and J genes are TRBV14 and TRBJ1-3; D ambiguous. Germline V CDR1 and CDR2: SGHDN, FVKESK. The CDR3 is 15 amino acids. Trimming removed 5 bases from V and 4 bases from J, with 15 bases in between. DNA for the CDR3: TGTGCCAGCAGCAGCGGAGTAGGGAGCGGAAACACCATATATTTT. Its protein is CASSSGVGSGNTIYF.

V is TRBV29-1 and J is TRBJ1-2, with a possible D match to TRBD1 (5 bases). The V and J ends lost 6 bases and 5 bases respectively, with 13 bases between them. Germline CDR1 and CDR2: SQVTM and ANQGSEA. The CDR3 has 12 amino acids. The CDR3 region is CSVAKPGYGYTF. The CDR3 DNA is TGCAGCGTCGCAAAACCAGGGTATGGCTACACCTTC.

The gene calls are TRBV5-4 and TRBJ2-2; D is unclear. Trimming stripped 2 bases from V and 4 bases from J, with 6 bases between. The CDR3 is 13 residues long. CDR1 and CDR2 (germline): SGHNT, YYREEE (reference sequence). Here the CDR3 reads CASSFHGTGELFF. CDR3 coding DNA: TGTGCCAGCAGCTTTCACGGCACCGGGGAGCTGTTTTTT.

The chain links TRBV11-1 to TRBJ2-3; TRBD2 matches 7 bases. The CDR3 loop spans 16 amino acids. Germline trimming cut 2 bases from V and 3 bases from J; bases unmatched to any gene: 8. CDR1 is SGHAT and CDR2 is FQDESV in the germline V gene (reference sequence). DNA of the CDR3: TGTGCCAGCAGCTTAATGGGTCCGGGGGGAACAGATACGCAGTATTTT. It is translated as CASSLMGPGGTDTQYF.

The chain combines TRBV18 with TRBJ2-1, with 8 bases lining up with TRBD2. The CDR3 extends over 16 amino acids. The J segment lost 4 bases and the V segment lost 3 bases, leaving 8 bases of the junction unmatched. Germline CDR1 KGHSH, CDR2 LQKENI. The chain's CDR3 is CASSPSIGGEYNEQFF. DNA for the CDR3: TGTGCCAGCTCACCCTCTATCGGGGGGGAATACAATGAGCAGTTCTTC.

The gene calls are TRBV29-1 and TRBJ2-5; maybe TRBD1 (5 bases). This CDR3 has 11 amino acids. Germline-derived CDR1 and CDR2 are SQVTM and ANQGSEA. Trimming took off 4 bases at V and 2 bases at J, with 5 bases between the two ends. The CDR3 is CSVGQQETQYF. CDR3 sequence (DNA): TGCAGCGTTGGACAGCAAGAGACCCAGTACTTC.

The rearrangement links TRBV29-1 to TRBJ1-3, with no clear D. Germline assignment: CDR1 SQVTM and CDR2 ANQGSEA. The V and J ends lost 2 bases and 0 bases respectively, with 5 bases between them. The CDR3 has 13 residues. The CDR3 region is CSVEPLSGNTIYF. The CDR3 DNA reads TGCAGCGTTGAACCTCTCTCTGGAAACACCATATATTTT.

Worth noting for this clone: One end of the junction varies from germline; a read error may be responsible. The chain uses TRBV12-3 or TRBV12-4 and TRBJ1-1; D is possibly TRBD1 (6 bases). This CDR3 comprises 11 residues. In nucleotides, the CDR3 is TGTGCCAGCACTTTAGCAGGGGCAGCTTTCTTT. Translation: CASTLAGAAFF.

This chain links TRBV7-3 with TRBJ1-4; D perhaps matches TRBD1 (5 bases). Trimming took off 2 bases at V and 5 bases at J, with 6 bases between the two ends. The CDR3 contains 13 residues. Germline V gene lookup returns CDR1 SGHTA and CDR2 FQGTGA. The CDR3 DNA reads TGTGCCAGCAGCTTATCAGGGAATGAAAAACTGTTTTTT. Translation gives CASSLSGNEKLFF.

The chain employs TRBV13 and TRBJ2-7; 12 bases map to TRBD2. From germline, CDR1 is PRHDT and CDR2 FYEKMQ (reference sequence). V lost 5 bases and J lost 3; bases outside the gene matches: 2. This CDR3 is 14 amino acids long. The CDR3, as DNA: TGTGCCAGCAGCCGGGGACTAGCGGGCTACGAGCAGTACTTC. Translated, it gives CASSRGLAGYEQYF.

The rearrangement uses TRBV29-1 and TRBJ2-5; 8 nucleotides match TRBD1. The J segment lost 2 bases and the V segment lost 2 bases, leaving 10 bases of the junction unmatched. The germline gives CDR1 SQVTM, CDR2 ANQGSEA. The CDR3 loop spans 16 amino acids. The chain's CDR3 is CSVEQGADTPQETQYF. The CDR3, as DNA: TGCAGCGTTGAACAGGGGGCCGATACCCCTCAAGAGACCCAGTACTTC.

This chain connects TRBV9 to TRBJ2-1; 7 nucleotides agree with TRBD2. Per germline, CDR1 SGDLS and CDR2 YYNGEE. V shed 4 bases, J shed 6 bases, and the junction held 7 bases outside the gene matches. The CDR3 has 14 residues. For the CDR3, the DNA is TGTGCCAGCAGCCCTCGACTAGCAGCCAATGAGCAGTTCTTC. Translated, it gives CASSPRLAANEQFF.

This chain uses TRBV5-8 with TRBJ2-2; 12 bases fit TRBD2. The CDR3 sequence is 18 residues long. Germline lookup yields CDR1 SGHTS and CDR2 YDEGEE. V gave up 0 bases and J gave up 5 bases; unmatched junction bases: 8. The CDR3 region is CASSLGEGLAGFTGELFF. The CDR3 DNA reads TGTGCCAGCAGCTTGGGGGAAGGACTAGCGGGATTTACCGGGGAGCTGTTTTTT.